The clone carrying this TCR beta chain was recorded many times. To make TCR beta libraries, researchers used iRepertoire HTBI primers and Arm-PCR of CDR3 regions. TCRdb re-derived calls from the multiplex PCR reads in MiXCR, one entry per CDR3 protein. Found here are approximately 400,000 distinct CDR3 sequences, less than 25% of them singletons; the top ten hold about a fifth. CDR1 and CDR2 from the germline V gene are SGDLS and YYNGEE. This CDR3 comprises 14 residues. V shed 3 bases, J shed 6 bases, and the junction held 6 bases outside the gene matches. Time point: persistent/refractory GD, antithyroid drugs over 5 years with positive TRAb. Isolated PBMC RNA provided the starting material for the TCR library. These data are taken from a study of regulatory T cells in long-lasting Graves disease.

The sequenced sample was peripheral blood mononuclear cells (PBMCs), obtained when the disease was refractory, from a patient treated with antithyroid drugs. The chain uses TRBV9 and TRBJ1-2; 9 bases are a match to TRBD1. This receptor was obtained from a female donor with Graves disease. The CDR3 region is CASSAPGQGNGYTF. In DNA, the CDR3 is TGTGCCAGCAGCGCCCCGGGACAGGGAAATGGCTACACCTTC.